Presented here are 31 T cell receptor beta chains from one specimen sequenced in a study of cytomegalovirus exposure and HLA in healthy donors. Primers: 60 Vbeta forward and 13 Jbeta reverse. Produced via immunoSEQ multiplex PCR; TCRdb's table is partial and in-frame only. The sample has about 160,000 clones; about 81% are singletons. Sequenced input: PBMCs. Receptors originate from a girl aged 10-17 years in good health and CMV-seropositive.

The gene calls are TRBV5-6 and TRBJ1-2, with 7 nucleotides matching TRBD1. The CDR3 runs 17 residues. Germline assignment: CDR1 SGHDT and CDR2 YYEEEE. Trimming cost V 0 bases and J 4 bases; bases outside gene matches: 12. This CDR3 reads CASSLGTQRQGGYGYTF. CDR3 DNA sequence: TGTGCCAGCAGCTTGGGGACCCAAAGACAGGGCGGCTATGGCTACACCTTC.

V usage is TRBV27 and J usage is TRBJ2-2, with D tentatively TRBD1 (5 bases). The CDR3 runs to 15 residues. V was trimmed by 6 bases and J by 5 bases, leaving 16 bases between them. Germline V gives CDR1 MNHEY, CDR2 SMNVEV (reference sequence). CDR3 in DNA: TGTGCCAGCAGACCCCAGGGTGTCAGGACCGGGGAGCTGTTTTTT. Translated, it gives CASRPQGVRTGELFF.

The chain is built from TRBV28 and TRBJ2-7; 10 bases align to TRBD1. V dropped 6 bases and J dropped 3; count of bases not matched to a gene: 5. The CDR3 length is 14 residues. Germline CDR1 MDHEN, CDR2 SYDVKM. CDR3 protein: CASSLTGGIYEQYF. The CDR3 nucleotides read TGTGCCAGCAGCCTGACAGGGGGCATCTACGAGCAGTACTTC.

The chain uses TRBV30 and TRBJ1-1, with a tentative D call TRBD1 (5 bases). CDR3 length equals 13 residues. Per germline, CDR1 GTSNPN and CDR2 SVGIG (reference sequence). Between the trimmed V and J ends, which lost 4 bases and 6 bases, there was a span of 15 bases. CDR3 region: CAWNPGGEAEAFF. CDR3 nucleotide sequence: TGTGCCTGGAACCCGGGGGGGGAGGCTGAAGCTTTCTTT.

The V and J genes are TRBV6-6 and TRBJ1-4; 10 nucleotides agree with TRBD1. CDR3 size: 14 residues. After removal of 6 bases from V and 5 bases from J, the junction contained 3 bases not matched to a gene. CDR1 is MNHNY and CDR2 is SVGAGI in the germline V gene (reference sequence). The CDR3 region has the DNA TGTGCCAGCAGACGGACAGGGGGGAATGAAAAACTGTTTTTT. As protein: CASRRTGGNEKLFF.

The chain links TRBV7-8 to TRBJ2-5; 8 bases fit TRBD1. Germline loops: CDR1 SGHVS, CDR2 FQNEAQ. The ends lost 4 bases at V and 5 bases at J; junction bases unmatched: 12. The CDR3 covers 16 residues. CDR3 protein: CASSSHLDRAWETQYF. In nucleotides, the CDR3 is TGTGCCAGCAGCTCGCACTTGGACAGGGCATGGGAGACCCAGTACTTC.

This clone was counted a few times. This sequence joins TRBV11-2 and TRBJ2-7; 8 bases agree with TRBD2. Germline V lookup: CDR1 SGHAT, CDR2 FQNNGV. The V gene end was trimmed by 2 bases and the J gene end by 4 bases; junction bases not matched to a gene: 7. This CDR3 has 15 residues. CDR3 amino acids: CASSLLGLAAYEQYF. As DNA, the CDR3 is TGTGCCAGCAGCTTATTAGGACTAGCAGCTTACGAGCAGTACTTC.

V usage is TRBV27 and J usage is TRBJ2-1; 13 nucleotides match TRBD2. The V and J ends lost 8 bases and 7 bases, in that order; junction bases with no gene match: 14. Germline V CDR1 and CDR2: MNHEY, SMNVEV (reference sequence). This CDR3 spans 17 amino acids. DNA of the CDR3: TGTGCCAGCGCCAGACTAGCGGGAGGAGAGGCGGGGAATGAGCAGTTCTTC. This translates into CASARLAGGEAGNEQFF.

The CDR3 DNA reads as TGTGCCTGGAGTACAGGGGCTGGCTACACCTTC. Its protein product is CAWSTGAGYTF. The gene calls are TRBV30 and TRBJ1-2; TRBD1 aligns across 7 bases. This CDR3 is 11 amino acids long. The V gene's germline CDR1 is GTSNPN and CDR2 SVGIG (reference sequence). Trimming removed 2 bases from V and 7 bases from J; junction bases left unmatched: 1.

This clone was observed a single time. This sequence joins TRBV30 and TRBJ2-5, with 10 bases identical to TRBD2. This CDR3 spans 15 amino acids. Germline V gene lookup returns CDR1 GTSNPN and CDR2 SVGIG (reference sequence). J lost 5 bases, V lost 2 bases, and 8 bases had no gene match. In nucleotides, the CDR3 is TGTGCCTGGAGTCTAGGGGCTAGCGGGGGTGAGACCCAGTACTTC. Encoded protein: CAWSLGASGGETQYF.

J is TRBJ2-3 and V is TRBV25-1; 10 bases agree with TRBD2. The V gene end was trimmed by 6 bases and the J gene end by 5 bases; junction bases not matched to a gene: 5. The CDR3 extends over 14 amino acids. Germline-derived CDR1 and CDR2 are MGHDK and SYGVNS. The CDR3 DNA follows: TGTGCCAGCAGAGTAGCGGGGGGCCTAGATACGCAGTATTTT. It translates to CASRVAGGLDTQYF. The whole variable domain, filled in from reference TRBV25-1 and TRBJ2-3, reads EADIYQTPRYLVIGTGKKITLECSQTMGHDKMYWYQQDPGMELHLIHYSYGVNSTEKGDLSSESTVSRIRTEHFPLTLESARPSHTSQYLCASRVAGGLDTQYFGPGTRLTVL.

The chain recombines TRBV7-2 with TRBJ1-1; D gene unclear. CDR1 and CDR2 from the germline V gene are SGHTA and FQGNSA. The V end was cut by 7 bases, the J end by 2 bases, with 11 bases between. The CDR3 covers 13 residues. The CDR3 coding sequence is TGTGCCAGCATGAGGTCATTAAACACTGAAGCTTTCTTT. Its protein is CASMRSLNTEAFF.

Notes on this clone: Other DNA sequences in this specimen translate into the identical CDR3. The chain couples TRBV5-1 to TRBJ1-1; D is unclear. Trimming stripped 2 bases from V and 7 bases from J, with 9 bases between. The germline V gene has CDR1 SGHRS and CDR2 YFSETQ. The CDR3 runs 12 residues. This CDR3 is CASSLGRGEAFF. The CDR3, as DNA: TGCGCCAGCAGCTTAGGTCGGGGTGAAGCTTTCTTT.

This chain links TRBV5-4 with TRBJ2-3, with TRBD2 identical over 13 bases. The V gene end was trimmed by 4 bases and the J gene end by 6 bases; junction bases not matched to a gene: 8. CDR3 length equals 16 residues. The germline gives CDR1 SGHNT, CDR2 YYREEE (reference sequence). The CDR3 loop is CASSLGLAGVGDTQYF. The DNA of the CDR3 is TGTGCCAGCAGCCTTGGACTAGCGGGAGTAGGTGATACGCAGTATTTT.

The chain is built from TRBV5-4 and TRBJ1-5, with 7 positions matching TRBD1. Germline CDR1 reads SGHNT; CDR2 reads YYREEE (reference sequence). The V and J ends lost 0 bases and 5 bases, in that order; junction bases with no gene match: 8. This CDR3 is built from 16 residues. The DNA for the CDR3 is TGTGCCAGCAGCTTGGGGATGCGACAGGGTTATCAGCCCCAGCATTTT. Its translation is CASSLGMRQGYQPQHF.

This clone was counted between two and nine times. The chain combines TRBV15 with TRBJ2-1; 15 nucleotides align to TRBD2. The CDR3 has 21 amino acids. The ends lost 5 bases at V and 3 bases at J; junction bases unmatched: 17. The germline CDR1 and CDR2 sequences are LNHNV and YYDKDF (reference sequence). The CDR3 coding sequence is TGTGCCACCAGCGGCCGCACTCGGACTAGCGGGAGGGGGCAACTCTACAATGAGCAGTTCTTC. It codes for CATSGRTRTSGRGQLYNEQFF.

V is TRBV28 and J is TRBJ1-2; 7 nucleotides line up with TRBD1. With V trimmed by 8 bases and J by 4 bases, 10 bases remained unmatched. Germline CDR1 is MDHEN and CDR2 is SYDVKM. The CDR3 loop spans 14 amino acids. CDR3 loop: CASGPVTGAYGYTF. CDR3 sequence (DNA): TGTGCCAGCGGACCGGTTACAGGGGCCTATGGCTACACCTTC.

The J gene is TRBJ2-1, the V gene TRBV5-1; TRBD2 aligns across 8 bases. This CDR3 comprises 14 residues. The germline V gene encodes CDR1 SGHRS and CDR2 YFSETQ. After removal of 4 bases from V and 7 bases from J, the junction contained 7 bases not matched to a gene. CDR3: CASSTSGGWNEQFF. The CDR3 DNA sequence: TGCGCCAGCAGCACTAGCGGCGGGTGGAATGAGCAGTTCTTC. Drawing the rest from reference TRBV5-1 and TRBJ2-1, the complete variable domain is KAGVTQTPRYLIKTRGQQVTLSCSPISGHRSVSWYQQTPGQGLQFLFEYFSETQRNKGNFPGRFSGRQFSNSRSEMNVSTLELGDSALYLCASSTSGGWNEQFFGPGTRLTVL.

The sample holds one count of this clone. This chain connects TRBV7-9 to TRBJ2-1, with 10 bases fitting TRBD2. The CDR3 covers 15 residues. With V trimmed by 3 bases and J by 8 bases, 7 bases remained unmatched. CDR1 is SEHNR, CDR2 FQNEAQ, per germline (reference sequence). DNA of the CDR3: TGTGCCAGCAGCTTTGCCCTAGCGGGAGCCTATGAGCAGTTCTTC. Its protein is CASSFALAGAYEQFF.

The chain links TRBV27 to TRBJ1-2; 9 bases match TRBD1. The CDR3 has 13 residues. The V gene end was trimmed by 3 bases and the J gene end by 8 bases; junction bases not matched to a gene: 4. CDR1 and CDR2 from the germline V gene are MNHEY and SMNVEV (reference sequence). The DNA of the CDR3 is TGTGCCAGCAGTTTCTGGACAGGGGAAGGCTACACCTTC. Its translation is CASSFWTGEGYTF.

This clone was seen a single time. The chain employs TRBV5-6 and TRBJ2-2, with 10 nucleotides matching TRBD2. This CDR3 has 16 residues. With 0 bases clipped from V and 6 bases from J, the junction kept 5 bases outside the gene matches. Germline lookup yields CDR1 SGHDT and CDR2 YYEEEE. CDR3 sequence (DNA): TGTGCCAGCAGCTTGGTAGGGACTAGCGTCCCCGGGGAGCTGTTTTTT. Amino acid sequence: CASSLVGTSVPGELFF.

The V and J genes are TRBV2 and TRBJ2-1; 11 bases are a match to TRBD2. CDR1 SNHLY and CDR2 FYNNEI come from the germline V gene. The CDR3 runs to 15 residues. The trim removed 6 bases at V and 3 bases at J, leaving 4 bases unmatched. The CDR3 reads CASSPLAGGYNEQFF. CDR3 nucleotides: TGTGCCAGCAGCCCCCTAGCGGGGGGCTACAATGAGCAGTTCTTC. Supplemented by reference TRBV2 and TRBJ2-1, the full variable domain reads EPEVTQTPSHQVTQMGQEVILRCVPISNHLYFYWYRQILGQKVEFLVSFYNNEISEKSEIFDDQFSVERPDGSNFTLKIRSTKLEDSAMYFCASSPLAGGYNEQFFGPGTRLTVL.

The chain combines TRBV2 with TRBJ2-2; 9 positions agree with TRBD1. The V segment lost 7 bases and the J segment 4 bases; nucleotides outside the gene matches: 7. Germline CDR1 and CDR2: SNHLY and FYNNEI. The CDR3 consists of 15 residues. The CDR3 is CASIPGTGTTGELFF. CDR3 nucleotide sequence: TGTGCCAGCATTCCAGGGACAGGGACCACCGGGGAGCTGTTTTTT.

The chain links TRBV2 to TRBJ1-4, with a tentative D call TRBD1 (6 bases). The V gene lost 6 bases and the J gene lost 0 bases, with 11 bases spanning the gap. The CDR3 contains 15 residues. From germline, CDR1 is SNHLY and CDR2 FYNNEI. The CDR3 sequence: CASRDHRATNEKLFF. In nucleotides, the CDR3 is TGTGCCAGCAGAGACCACAGGGCAACTAATGAAAAACTGTTTTTT.

Here the CDR3 reads CASSLGGAQRTGHGYTF. In nucleotides, the CDR3 is TGTGCCAGCAGCTTAGGGGGGGCCCAACGGACAGGGCATGGCTACACCTTC. J is TRBJ1-2 and V is TRBV7-3, with 8 bases fitting TRBD1. CDR1 SGHTA and CDR2 FQGTGA come from the germline V gene. V lost 2 bases, J lost 6 bases, and 14 bases stayed unmatched. The CDR3 consists of 17 residues.

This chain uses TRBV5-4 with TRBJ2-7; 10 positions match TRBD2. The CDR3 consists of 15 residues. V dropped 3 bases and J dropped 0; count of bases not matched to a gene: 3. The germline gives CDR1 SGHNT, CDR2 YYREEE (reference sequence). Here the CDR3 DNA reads TGTGCCAGCAGCTCCAGCGGGGGGGACTCCTACGAGCAGTACTTC. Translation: CASSSSGGDSYEQYF.

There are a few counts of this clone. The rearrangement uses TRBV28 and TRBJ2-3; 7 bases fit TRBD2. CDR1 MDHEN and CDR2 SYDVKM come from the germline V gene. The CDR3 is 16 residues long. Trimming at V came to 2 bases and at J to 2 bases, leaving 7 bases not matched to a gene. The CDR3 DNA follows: TGTGCCAGCAGTTTAGCGGCTAGCGGATCCACAGATACGCAGTATTTT. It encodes CASSLAASGSTDTQYF.

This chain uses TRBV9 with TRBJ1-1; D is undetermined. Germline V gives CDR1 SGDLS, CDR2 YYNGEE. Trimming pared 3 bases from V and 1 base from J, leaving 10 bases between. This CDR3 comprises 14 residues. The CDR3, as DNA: TGTGCCAGCAGCGCCCAGTTCACGAACACTGAAGCTTTCTTT. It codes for CASSAQFTNTEAFF.

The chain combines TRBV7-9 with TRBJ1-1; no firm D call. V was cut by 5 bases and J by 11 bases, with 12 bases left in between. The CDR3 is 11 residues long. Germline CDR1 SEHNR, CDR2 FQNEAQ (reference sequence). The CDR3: CASSPELEAFF. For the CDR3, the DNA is TGTGCCAGCAGCCCCGAATTGGAGGCTTTCTTT. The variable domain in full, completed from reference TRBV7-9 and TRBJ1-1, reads DTGVSQNPRHKITKRGQNVTFRCDPISEHNRLYWYRQTLGQGPEFLTYFQNEAQLEKSRLLSDRFSAERPKGSFSTLEIQRTEQGDSAMYLCASSPELEAFFGQGTRLTVV.

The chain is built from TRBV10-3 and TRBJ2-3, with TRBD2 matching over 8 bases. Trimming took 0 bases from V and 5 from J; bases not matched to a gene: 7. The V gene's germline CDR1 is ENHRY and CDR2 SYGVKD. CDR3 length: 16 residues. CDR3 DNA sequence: TGTGCCATCAGTGAGTCCCGGCGGGGGGAGGGAGATACGCAGTATTTT. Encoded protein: CAISESRRGEGDTQYF.

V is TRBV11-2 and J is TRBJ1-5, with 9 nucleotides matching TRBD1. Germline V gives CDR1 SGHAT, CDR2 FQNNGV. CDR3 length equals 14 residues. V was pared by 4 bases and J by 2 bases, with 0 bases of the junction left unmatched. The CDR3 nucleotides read TGTGCCAGCAGCTGGGACAGGGGCAATCAGCCCCAGCATTTT. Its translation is CASSWDRGNQPQHF.